This T cell receptor beta chain was recorded in a study of T cell responses to AZD1222 COVID-19 vaccine. Study-level results: No repertoire was sampled before or during the peak T cell response, only after it. Close to half of all spike-specific TCRs reportedly target regions of the variants that are unmutated. Females outnumbered males among donors, who were mostly white British; clonal diversity was possibly underestimated. An increase in Spike-specific TCR breadth and depth was observed after two AZD1222 doses.

Notes on this clone: As yet, its antigen is unknown.

This CDR3 contains 16 residues. V lost 6 bases and J 0 bases, leaving 15 bases between the germline ends. CDR1 is MDHEN and CDR2 is SYDVKM in the germline V gene. Measured with immunoSEQ multiplex PCR; TCRdb has only the in-frame clones, and not every one. This table holds approximately 110,000 clones, roughly 90% found once. The TCR was taken from an adult in good health. The rearrangement uses TRBV28 and TRBJ1-3, with D possibly matching TRBD1 (5 bases). Sequenced here: peripheral blood, sampled on day 0 of AZD1222 vaccination. The CDR3 nucleotides read TGTGCCAGCAGGGAACTGACAGAGAGCTCTGGAAACACCATATATTTT. Protein: CASRELTESSGNTIYF.